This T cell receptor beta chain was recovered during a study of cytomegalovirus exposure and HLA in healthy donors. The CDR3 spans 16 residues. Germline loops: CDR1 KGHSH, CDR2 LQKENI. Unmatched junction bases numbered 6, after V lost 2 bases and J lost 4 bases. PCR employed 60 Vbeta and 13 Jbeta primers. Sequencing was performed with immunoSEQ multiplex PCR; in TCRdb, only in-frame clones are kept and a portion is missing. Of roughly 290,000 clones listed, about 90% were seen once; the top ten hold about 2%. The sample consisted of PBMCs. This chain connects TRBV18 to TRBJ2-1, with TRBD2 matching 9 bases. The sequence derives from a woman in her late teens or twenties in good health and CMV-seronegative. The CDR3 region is CASSPGSSGTYNEQFF. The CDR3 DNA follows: TGTGCCAGCTCACCAGGGTCTAGCGGGACTTACAATGAGCAGTTCTTC.